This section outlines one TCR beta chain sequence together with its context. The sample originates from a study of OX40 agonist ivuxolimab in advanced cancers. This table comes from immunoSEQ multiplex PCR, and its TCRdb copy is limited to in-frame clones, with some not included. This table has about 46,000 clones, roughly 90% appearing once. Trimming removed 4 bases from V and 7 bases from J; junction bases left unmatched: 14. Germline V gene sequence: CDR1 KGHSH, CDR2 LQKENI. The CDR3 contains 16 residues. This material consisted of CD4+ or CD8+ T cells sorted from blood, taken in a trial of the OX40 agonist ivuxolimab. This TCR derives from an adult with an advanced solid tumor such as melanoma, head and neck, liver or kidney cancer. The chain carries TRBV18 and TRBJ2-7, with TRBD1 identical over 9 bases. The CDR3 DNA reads TGTGCCAGCTCACGAACGGGACAGGGTCTTCTCGGGGAGCAGTACGTC. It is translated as CASSRTGQGLLGEQYV.